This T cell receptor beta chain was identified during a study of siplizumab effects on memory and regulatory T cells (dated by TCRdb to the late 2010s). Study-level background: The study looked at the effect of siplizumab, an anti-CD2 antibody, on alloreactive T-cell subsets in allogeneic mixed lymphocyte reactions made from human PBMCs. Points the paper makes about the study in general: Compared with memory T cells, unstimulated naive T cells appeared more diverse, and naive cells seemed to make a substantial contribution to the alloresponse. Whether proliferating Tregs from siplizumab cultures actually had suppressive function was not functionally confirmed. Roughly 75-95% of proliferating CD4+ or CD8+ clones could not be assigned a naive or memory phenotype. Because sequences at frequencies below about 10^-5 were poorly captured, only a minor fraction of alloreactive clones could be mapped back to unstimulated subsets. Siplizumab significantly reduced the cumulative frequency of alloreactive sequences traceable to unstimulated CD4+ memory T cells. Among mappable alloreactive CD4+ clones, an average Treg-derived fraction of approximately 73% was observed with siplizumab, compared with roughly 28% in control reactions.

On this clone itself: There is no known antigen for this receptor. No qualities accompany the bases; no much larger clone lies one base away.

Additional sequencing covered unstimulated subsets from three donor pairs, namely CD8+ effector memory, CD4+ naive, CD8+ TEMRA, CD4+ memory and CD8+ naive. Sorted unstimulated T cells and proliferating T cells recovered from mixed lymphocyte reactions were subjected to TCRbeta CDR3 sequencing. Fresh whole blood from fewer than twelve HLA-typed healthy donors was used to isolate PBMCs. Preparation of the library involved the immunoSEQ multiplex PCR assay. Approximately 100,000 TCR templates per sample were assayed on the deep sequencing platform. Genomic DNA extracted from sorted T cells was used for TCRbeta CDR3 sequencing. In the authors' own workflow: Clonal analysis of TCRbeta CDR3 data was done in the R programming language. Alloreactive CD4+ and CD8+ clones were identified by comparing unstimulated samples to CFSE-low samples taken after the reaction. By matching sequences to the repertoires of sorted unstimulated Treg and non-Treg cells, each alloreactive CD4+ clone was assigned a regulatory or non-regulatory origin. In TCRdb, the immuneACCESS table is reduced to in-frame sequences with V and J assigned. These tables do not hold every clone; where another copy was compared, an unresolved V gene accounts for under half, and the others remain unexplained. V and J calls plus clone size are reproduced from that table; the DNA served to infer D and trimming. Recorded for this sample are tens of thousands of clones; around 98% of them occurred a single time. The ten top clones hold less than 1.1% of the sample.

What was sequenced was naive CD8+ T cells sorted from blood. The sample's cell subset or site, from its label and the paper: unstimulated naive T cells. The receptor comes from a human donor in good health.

The CDR3: CASSQTWTAPNSYEQYF. In nucleotide form, the sequence is TGCGCCAGCAGCCAAACCTGGACAGCACCGAACTCCTACGAGCAGTACTTC. The sequence is built from TRBV4-3 and TRBJ2-7; 6 matching bases give a weak D call of TRBD1. The CDR3 goes from the cysteine to the phenylalanine over 17 residues. The read is trimmed to its CDR3 DNA, 51 bases read in frame from base 1. CDR1 LGHNA and CDR2 YSLEER were looked up in the germline V gene. V sheds 2 bases and J sheds 0 bases, leaving 17 bases between their ends.